This T cell receptor (beta chain) is from a study of shared clonotypes between healthy human individuals. With regard to this clone: As yet, its antigen is unknown.

This was a deep-level run. The authors distributed each subset's genomic DNA evenly over several immunoSEQ plates. The assay was immunoSEQ multiplex PCR, and TCRdb's table has in-frame clones only and misses some. The sample includes 2 million to 2.5 million clones, approximately 96% of them seen just once. This CDR3 has 14 amino acids. Trimming removed 2 bases from V and 7 bases from J; junction bases left unmatched: 4. Germline lookup yields CDR1 GTSNPN and CDR2 SVGIG (reference sequence). Findings and caveats of the study: Several donors shared 4.5% to 6.5% of their naive CD4 clonotypes.

V and J are TRBV30 and TRBJ2-1; 11 bases agree with TRBD2. Sequenced input: naive CD4+ T cells sorted from blood. The subset was: CD45RA+ positively selected. The origin of this receptor is a man aged 18 to 35 in good health. The CDR3 coding sequence is TGTGCCTGGAGTCGACTAGCGGGAACGAATGAGCAGTTCTTC. This sequence encodes CAWSRLAGTNEQFF. The full variable domain, its missing parts supplied by reference TRBV30 and TRBJ2-1, is SQTIHQWPATLVQPVGSPLSLECTVEGTSNPNLYWYRQAAGRGLQLLFYSVGIGQISSEVPQNLSASRPQDRQFILSSKKLLLSDSGFYLCAWSRLAGTNEQFFGPGTRLTVL.